This TCR beta chain stems from a study of blood T cells in healthy people across ages. Whole-study results and caveats: Strong correlation existed between TCR beta diversity and naive T cell percentage.

For the second PCR, which ran for about 6 to 11 cycles, a sample-barcoded 5' primer and a J-beta primer mix were used. Every cDNA molecule carried a tag from a template-switch adaptor bearing 12 random nucleotides. TCRdb re-called the 5' RACE reads with MiXCR, one entry per CDR3 protein. Of some 640,000 distinct CDR3 sequences in the sample, roughly 50% were seen once. The CDR3 is made up of 15 amino acids. Germline CDR1 is SGHRS and CDR2 is YFSETQ. The V end lost 0 bases, the J end lost 10 bases, and 17 bases lay between the germline ends. This clonotype was recorded many times. Its antigen remains unknown.

The clonotype comes from a woman aged 55-75 years in good health. Sequenced material: blood. The chain uses TRBV5-1 and TRBJ2-1; TRBD2 might be the D (6 bases). The CDR3, as DNA: TGCGCCAGCAGCTTGGGCTCGCGGGATACATCGGAGCAGTTCTTC. Translation gives CASSLGSRDTSEQFF.